These T cell receptor beta chains were read from a single sample in a study of T-cell reconstitution after alpha-beta-depleted transplantation in children. Each CDR3 protein gets one entry after TCRdb re-called the PCR reads with MiXCR. The data show about 300,000 distinct CDR3 sequences, 9.5% to 13% seen once. Source: PBMCs, taken before TCRalphabeta/CD19-depleted stem cell transplant. The receptor source for this set is a boy under two years old with acute myeloid leukemia, due to receive a stem cell transplant. The CDR3 runs from the conserved cysteine through the conserved F or W. Each record gives: V gene, D gene, J gene, clone size, CDR3 protein, CDR3 DNA. The D gene is left open where the match is weak. Clone size is given for some rows only: seen once, a few or many times, or a class if the clone is expanded.

V: TRBV7-2; D: TRBD2; J: TRBJ2-1; size: few; CDR3: CASSLVGTIAGFDEQFF; DNA: TGTGCCAGCAGCTTAGTCGGGACAATAGCGGGATTCGATGAGCAGTTCTTC
V: TRBV15; D: NA; J: TRBJ1-2; size: many; CDR3: CATSRDRRPLGGAYGYTF; DNA: TGTGCCACCAGCAGAGATAGGAGGCCTTTAGGGGGGGCCTATGGCTACACCTTC
V: TRBV7-2; D: NA; J: TRBJ2-7; size: many; CDR3: CASSLARLGPPSYEQYF; DNA: TGTGCCAGCAGCTTAGCACGACTAGGGCCGCCTTCCTACGAGCAGTACTTC
V: TRBV12-3/TRBV12-4; D: TRBD1; J: TRBJ1-4; size: NA; CDR3: CASRGQPNEKLFF; DNA: TGTGCCAGCAGGGGACAGCCTAATGAAAAACTGTTTTTT
V: TRBV4-3; D: TRBD2; J: TRBJ2-3; size: NA; CDR3: CASSPTSVNTDTQYF; DNA: TGCGCCAGCAGCCCGACTAGCGTAAACACAGATACGCAGTATTTT
V: TRBV5-1; D: TRBD1; J: TRBJ2-1; size: many; CDR3: CASSSAGTVMNEQFF; DNA: TGCGCCAGCAGCTCTGCCGGGACAGTGATGAATGAGCAGTTCTTC
V: TRBV12-5; D: TRBD2; J: TRBJ2-7; size: NA; CDR3: CASGLILGASGFHEQYF; DNA: TGTGCTAGTGGTTTGATCCTCGGGGCTAGCGGGTTCCACGAGCAGTACTTC
V: TRBV7-2; D: TRBD1; J: TRBJ1-5; size: many; CDR3: CASSLRQGHNQPQHF; DNA: TGTGCCAGCAGCTTACGACAGGGCCACAATCAGCCCCAGCATTTT
V: TRBV20-1; D: NA; J: TRBJ2-7; size: few; CDR3: CSGRGDFISSYEQYF; DNA: TGCAGTGGTAGGGGTGATTTCATTAGCTCCTACGAGCAGTACTTC
V: TRBV7-9; D: NA; J: TRBJ2-3; size: many; CDR3: CASRKYGTDTQYF; DNA: TGTGCCAGCAGGAAGTACGGGACAGATACGCAGTATTTT
V: TRBV5-1; D: TRBD2; J: TRBJ2-1; size: many; CDR3: CASSLILGLAINEQFF; DNA: TGCGCCAGCAGCTTAATCCTAGGACTAGCGATCAATGAGCAGTTCTTC
V: TRBV12-3/TRBV12-4; D: NA; J: TRBJ2-7; size: few; CDR3: CASSFGPGGGYEQYF; DNA: TGTGCCAGCAGTTTCGGACCAGGGGGGGGGTACGAGCAGTACTTC
V: TRBV7-6; D: TRBD1; J: TRBJ2-4; size: NA; CDR3: CASSLASAGGKNIQYF; DNA: TGTGCCAGCAGCTTAGCGTCGGCAGGGGGCAAAAACATTCAGTACTTC
V: TRBV7-9; D: NA; J: TRBJ2-3; size: few; CDR3: CASSLEGVSTDTQYF; DNA: TGTGCCAGCAGCTTAGAGGGTGTGAGCACAGATACGCAGTATTTT
V: TRBV27; D: NA; J: TRBJ1-4; size: many; CDR3: CASKGGVGEKLFF; DNA: TGTGCCAGCAAAGGGGGGGTTGGCGAAAAACTGTTTTTT
V: TRBV28; D: TRBD1; J: TRBJ1-6; size: NA; CDR3: CASSWGRDRANSPLHF; DNA: TGTGCCAGCAGTTGGGGCCGGGACAGGGCTAATTCACCCCTCCACTTT
V: TRBV3-1; D: NA; J: TRBJ1-2; size: many; CDR3: CASSQEASAISYGYTF; DNA: TGTGCCAGCAGCCAAGAGGCCTCCGCTATCTCCTATGGCTACACCTTC
V: TRBV11-1; D: NA; J: TRBJ2-7; size: NA; CDR3: CASSSTRDWPSEQYF; DNA: TGTGCCAGCAGCTCCACCCGGGACTGGCCCTCCGAGCAGTACTTC
V: TRBV29-1; D: NA; J: TRBJ2-5; size: many; CDR3: CSVERDDRETQYF; DNA: TGCAGCGTTGAAAGGGATGATAGAGAGACCCAGTACTTC
V: TRBV12-3/TRBV12-4; D: NA; J: TRBJ2-5; size: few; CDR3: CASSFSRLGQETQYF; DNA: TGTGCCAGCAGTTTTAGTCGGCTGGGCCAAGAGACCCAGTACTTC
V: TRBV5-1; D: NA; J: TRBJ2-2; size: many; CDR3: CASSFDGNPSSRELFF; DNA: TGCGCCAGCAGCTTTGACGGGAACCCATCTTCCAGGGAGCTGTTTTTT
V: TRBV2; D: TRBD2; J: TRBJ2-1; size: many; CDR3: CASIRLAATNEQFF; DNA: TGTGCCAGCATCCGACTAGCGGCTACTAATGAGCAGTTCTTC
V: TRBV18; D: NA; J: TRBJ2-7; size: NA; CDR3: CASSRAGPSDEQYF; DNA: TGTGCCAGCTCACGGGCAGGGCCTAGTGACGAGCAGTACTTC
V: TRBV29-1; D: NA; J: TRBJ2-1; size: many; CDR3: CSTSLRGRYNEQFF; DNA: TGCAGCACCAGCCTTAGAGGAAGGTACAATGAGCAGTTCTTC
V: TRBV15; D: NA; J: TRBJ2-7; size: many; CDR3: CATNRDYSYEQYF; DNA: TGTGCCACCAACCGGGATTACTCCTACGAGCAGTACTTC
V: TRBV27; D: TRBD1; J: TRBJ1-1; size: many; CDR3: CASSFRDRVQAFF; DNA: TGTGCCAGCAGTTTCCGGGACAGGGTCCAAGCTTTCTTT
V: TRBV27; D: NA; J: TRBJ2-1; size: many; CDR3: CAAPGGLYNEQFF; DNA: TGTGCTGCCCCCGGAGGCCTCTACAATGAGCAGTTCTTC
V: TRBV20-1; D: TRBD1; J: TRBJ2-1; size: many; CDR3: CSAREQGAYNEQFF; DNA: TGCAGTGCTAGAGAACAGGGGGCCTACAATGAGCAGTTCTTC
V: TRBV7-2; D: TRBD2; J: TRBJ2-3; size: many; CDR3: CASSLREGTDTQYF; DNA: TGTGCCAGCAGCTTGCGGGAGGGCACAGATACGCAGTATTTT
V: TRBV7-3; D: TRBD1; J: TRBJ2-6; size: many; CDR3: CASRSTGVGANVLTF; DNA: TGTGCCAGCAGGTCGACAGGGGTTGGGGCCAACGTCCTGACTTTC
V: TRBV4-2; D: TRBD2; J: TRBJ2-3; size: NA; CDR3: CASSQAGLAGARDTQYF; DNA: TGTGCCAGCAGCCAGGCCGGACTAGCGGGGGCCCGAGATACGCAGTATTTT
V: TRBV4-3; D: NA; J: TRBJ1-1; size: many; CDR3: CASSRRYLMNTEAFF; DNA: TGCGCCAGCAGCCGTCGATACCTTATGAACACTGAAGCTTTCTTT
V: TRBV5-1; D: NA; J: TRBJ2-5; size: many; CDR3: CASSLNPGKQETQYF; DNA: TGCGCCAGCAGCTTGAATCCCGGAAAACAAGAGACCCAGTACTTC
V: TRBV12-3/TRBV12-4; D: NA; J: TRBJ2-5; size: few; CDR3: CASRFRQKETQYF; DNA: TGTGCCAGCAGATTTCGACAGAAAGAGACCCAGTACTTC